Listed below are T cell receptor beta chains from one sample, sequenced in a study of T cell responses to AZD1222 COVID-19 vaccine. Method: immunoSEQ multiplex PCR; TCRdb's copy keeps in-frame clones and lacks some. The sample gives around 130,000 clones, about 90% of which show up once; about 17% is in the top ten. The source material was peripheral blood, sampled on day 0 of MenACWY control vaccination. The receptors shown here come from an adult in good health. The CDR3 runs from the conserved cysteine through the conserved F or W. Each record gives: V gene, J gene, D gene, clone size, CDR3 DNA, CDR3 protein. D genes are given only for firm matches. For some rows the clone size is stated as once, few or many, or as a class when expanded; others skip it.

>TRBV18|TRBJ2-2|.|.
TGTGCCAGCTCACCACGGGGGATCAACACCGGGGAGCTGTTTTTT
CASSPRGINTGELFF
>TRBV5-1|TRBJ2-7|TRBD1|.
TGCGCCAGCAGCTCGACAGGGGGCGGTCCCTACGAGCAGTACTTC
CASSSTGGGPYEQYF
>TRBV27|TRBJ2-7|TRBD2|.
TGTGCCAGCAGTTTTATCCCGGGAGGGCGCGAGCAGTACTTC
CASSFIPGGREQYF
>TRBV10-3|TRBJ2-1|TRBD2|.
TGTGCCATCCAAACCTCGGGGGGGGTCTACAATGAGCAGTTCTTC
CAIQTSGGVYNEQFF
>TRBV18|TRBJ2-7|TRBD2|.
TGTGCCAGCTCACCCTTGGGGACTAACTCCTACGAGCAGTACTTC
CASSPLGTNSYEQYF
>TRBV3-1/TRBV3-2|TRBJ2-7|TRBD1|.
TGTGCCAGCAGCGGCCGGGACAGGGGCCGCGAGCAGTACTTC
CASSGRDRGREQYF
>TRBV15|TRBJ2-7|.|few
TGTGCCACCAGCAGACAAGGGACAAGGCAGTACTTC
CATSRQGTRQYF
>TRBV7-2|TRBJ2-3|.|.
TGTGCCAGCAGCTTACTCGGGGGAAGAGGAGATACGCAGTATTTT
CASSLLGGRGDTQYF
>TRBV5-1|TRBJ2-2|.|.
TGCGCCAGCAGCCTCCTTGGGCACGGGGAGCTGTTTTTT
CASSLLGHGELFF
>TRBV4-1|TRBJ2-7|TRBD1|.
TGCGCCAGCAGCCAAGAGAGGGGGCTTGGGTACGAGCAGTACTTC
CASSQERGLGYEQYF
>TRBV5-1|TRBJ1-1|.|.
TGCGCCAGCAGCTTGACGTTCGGGTTGCCAACTGAAGCTTTCTTT
CASSLTFGLPTEAFF
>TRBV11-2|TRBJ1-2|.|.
TGTGCCAGCAGCTTTCTGCGGGGCTACACCTTC
CASSFLRGYTF
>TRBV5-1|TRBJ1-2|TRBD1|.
TGCGCCAGCAGCATCGGGGACAGGGTCGGGTATGGCTACACCTTC
CASSIGDRVGYGYTF
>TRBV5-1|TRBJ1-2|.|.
TGCGCCAGCAGCTTAGTAGTGGTGAATTCCTATGGCTACACCTTC
CASSLVVVNSYGYTF
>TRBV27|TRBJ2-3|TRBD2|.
TGTGCCAGCAGCTCAAATAGCGGGAAAATAACAGATACGCAGTATTTT
CASSSNSGKITDTQYF
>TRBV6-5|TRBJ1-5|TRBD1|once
TGTGCCAGCAGTTACTCGACAGGGGGGCAGCCCCAGCATTTT
CASSYSTGGQPQHF
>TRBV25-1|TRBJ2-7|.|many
TGCAAGAGGGGACGGCAGTACTTC
CKRGRQYF
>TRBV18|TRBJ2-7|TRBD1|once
TGTGCCAGCTCCCTAGGGACAGGGGTCTTCGAGCAGTACTTC
CASSLGTGVFEQYF
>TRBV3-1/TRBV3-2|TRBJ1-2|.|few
TGTGCCAGCAGCCAGGAGAGATCTTATGGCTACACCTTC
CASSQERSYGYTF
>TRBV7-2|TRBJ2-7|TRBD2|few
TGTGCCAGCAGCAACGAACCGGGACTAGCGGGAGGTTTATCCTACGAGCAGTACTTC
CASSNEPGLAGGLSYEQYF
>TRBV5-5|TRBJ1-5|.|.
TGTGCCAGCAGTAGCCGTGCGGGCCGGGGGCCCCAGCATTTT
CASSSRAGRGPQHF